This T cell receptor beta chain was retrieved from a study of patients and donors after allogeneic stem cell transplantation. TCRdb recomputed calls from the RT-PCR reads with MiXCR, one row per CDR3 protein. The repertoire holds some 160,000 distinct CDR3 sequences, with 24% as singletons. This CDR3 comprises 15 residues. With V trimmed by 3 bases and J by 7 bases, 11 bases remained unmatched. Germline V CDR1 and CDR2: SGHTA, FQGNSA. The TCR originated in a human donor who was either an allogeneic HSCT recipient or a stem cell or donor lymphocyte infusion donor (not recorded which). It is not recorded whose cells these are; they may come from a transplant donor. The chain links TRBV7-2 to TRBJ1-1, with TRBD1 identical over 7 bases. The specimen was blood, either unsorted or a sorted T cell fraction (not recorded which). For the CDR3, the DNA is TGTGCCAGCAGCTTCCCGGCCTCCGGGACAGATGAAGCTTTCTTT. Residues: CASSFPASGTDEAFF.